The T cell receptor (beta chain) described here comes from a study of vaccination effects on CD4 cells after COVID-19 (dated by TCRdb to 2022 to 2024). For context, the study as a whole: Each participant received two doses of an mRNA SARS-CoV-2 vaccine, either BNT162b2 or mRNA-1273. In a couple of convalescent patients, pre-vaccine samples were collected 16 days and one week ahead of the first dose, 142 and 148 days after COVID-19 diagnosis. In both COVID-19 convalescent patients and infection-naive vaccine recipients, the study compared SARS-CoV-2 spike-specific CD4+ TCR repertoires from before mRNA vaccination with those from after it. A total of some eleven COVID-19 convalescent patients and a handful of SARS-CoV-2-naive healthy vaccine recipients were included in the full study. The Oncomine TCR Beta short-read assay on an Illumina iSeq 100 was used to sequence cultures from other donors in the study. Summary of the overall study and its limitations: Clones induced by infection and clones induced by vaccination both contracted markedly at late timepoints after vaccination, which fits with T cell responses waning over time. The study was limited by a small number of convalescent patients and lacked early post-infection timepoints. Among convalescent patients, the spike-reactive repertoire after vaccination was made up mainly of new vaccine-induced clones that were largely distinct from the clones induced by infection.

Receptor libraries were prepared by the immunoSEQ multiplex PCR assay. TCR beta CDR3 sequencing was performed on DNA from the cultured, isolated CD4+ T cells. In the original analysis: Non-productive TCR sequences were removed and reads were trimmed to the CDR3 region, keeping CDR3s of at least 7 amino acids. The MANAFEST web app was used to pick out antigen-specific clonotypes by comparing their expansion in peptide wells with that in reference cultures. To count as positive, a clone had to show expansion at FDR<0.05 compared with the reference and with all other wells, an odds ratio above 5, and a frequency above 0.1% in two replicate wells. Cross-reactive clonotypes were defined as significantly expanded in SARS-CoV-2 spike wells and in at least one common cold coronavirus spike condition. Levenshtein distance calculated with the stringdist R package was used to assess CDR3 similarity, and unrooted trees were constructed with ape in R 3.6.1. TCRdb obtained this table from immuneACCESS and retained in-frame rearrangements with V and J assigned. These tables miss some clones; where compared with another copy, unresolved V genes account for less than half of the shortfall, and the remainder is unexplained. From that table come the V and J calls and clone size; the DNA was used to work out D and trimming. Within this sample are roughly 26,000 clones, with approximately 78% of them counted one time only. Clones ranked in the top ten supply more than 15% of the sample.

The CDR3, from cysteine to phenylalanine, totals 14 residues. Only the CDR3 part of the read is kept: 42 bases, read in frame from the first base. Trimmed from V: 6 bases; trimmed from J: 6 bases; junction bases lacking a gene match: 5. Taken from the germline V gene, the CDR1 and CDR2 loops are SGHAT and FQNNGV. Turning to this clone: The specificity of this receptor is unknown. No much larger clone is present one base from it, and per-base qualities are unavailable.

In the ViraFEST assay, PBMC were stimulated with viral peptide pools, and antigen-specific CD4+ T cell clonotypes were then identified by expansion using TCR sequencing. After 10 days of culture, CD4+ T cells were isolated with the EasySep CD4+ T cell isolation kit. PCR-confirmed SARS-CoV-2 infection had occurred in convalescent patients between March and December 2020, before the Alpha, Beta and Delta variants emerged in the United States. Each well held 1.5 million to 2.5 million PBMC cultured in IMDM containing around 5% human AB serum, around 10 IU/ml IL-2 and gentamicin, along with around 11 ug/ml peptides. Half of the culture medium was replaced with fresh IL-2-containing medium on days 3 and 7. Each peptide stimulation condition was cultured in triplicate wells unless otherwise noted. PBMC were separated from whole blood using Ficoll-Paque Plus gradient centrifugation and were then either cryopreserved at -140C or used fresh. The overlapping peptide pools covered the spike proteins of SARS-CoV-2 and of the common cold coronaviruses HCoV-NL63, HCoV-OC43 and HCoV-229E. The QIAamp micro DNA kit was used to extract genomic DNA from the cultured CD4+ T cells.

The receptor's source is a human donor who had a prior SARS-CoV-2 infection. Rearrangement joined TRBV11-2 to TRBJ1-6; 7 bases in the middle match TRBD1. Sample: CD4+ T cells from PBMCs cultured with HCoV-NL63 spike peptides, taken before COVID-19 vaccination. The cell subset or site label on this specimen signifies: HCoV-NL63 spike overlapping peptide pool stimulation. The nucleotide sequence is given as TGTGCCAGCAGTCAGGGGGATACTAATTCACCCCTCCACTTT. Translation gives CASSQGDTNSPLHF. The CDR3, completed at both ends by the reference TRBV11-2 and TRBJ1-6 genes, gives the full variable domain EAGVAQSPRYKIIEKRQSVAFWCNPISGHATLYWYQQILGQGPKLLIQFQNNGVVDDSQLPKDRFSAERLKGVDSTLKIQPAKLEDSAVYLCASSQGDTNSPLHFGNGTRLTVT.